The clone carrying this T cell receptor (beta chain) rates as medium-sized. TRB rearrangements spanning V, D and J were amplified using mixed TRB-A/B primers. MiXCR, run by TCRdb on the multiplex PCR reads, gives a single entry per CDR3 protein. This sample has approximately 9,000 distinct CDR3 sequences; roughly 25% occur once, and the top ten carry about 2.9%. This sample is drawn from a study of T cell repertoires in aging, cancer and after chemotherapy. Peripheral blood genomic DNA, not sorted cells or RNA, was the template. Looked up from germline, CDR1 is MNHNS and CDR2 is SASEGT. This CDR3 is 13 amino acids long. V lost 4 bases, J lost 6 bases, and 10 bases lay in between.

This sequence originates from a human donor with a blood cancer. This rearrangement joins TRBV6-1 to TRBJ1-3; no clear D. The sequencing sample was made of blood. DNA for the CDR3: TGTGCCAGCAGTGCGCCCGGTCAAAACACCATATATTTT. It encodes CASSAPGQNTIYF.